The T cell receptor beta chain described here comes from a study of post-analysis software for immune sequencing data. Study findings and constraints: F measure clustering grouped samples strongly by preparation batch. The five TRBV segments detected at higher frequency in patients than in controls included TRBV5-6, TRBV5-1 and TRBV20-1.

A word on this clonotype: Antigen unknown.

The CDR3 spans 14 residues. Germline values: CDR1 SGHKS, CDR2 YYEKEE (reference sequence). V gave up 3 bases and J gave up 2 bases, with 9 bases separating them. The TCR beta cDNA libraries contained unique molecular identifiers. TCRdb reprocessed the PCR reads with MiXCR, giving one entry per CDR3 protein. The data contain 380,000 or so distinct CDR3 sequences, less than 40% of them singletons. Sample: blood. The chain uses TRBV5-5 and TRBJ1-5; D is ambiguous. The TCR was taken from a girl aged 10 to 17 with multiple sclerosis. In DNA form, the CDR3 reads TGTGCCAGCAGCTGGGAGGTGGGCAATCAGCCCCAGCATTTT. Its protein is CASSWEVGNQPQHF.